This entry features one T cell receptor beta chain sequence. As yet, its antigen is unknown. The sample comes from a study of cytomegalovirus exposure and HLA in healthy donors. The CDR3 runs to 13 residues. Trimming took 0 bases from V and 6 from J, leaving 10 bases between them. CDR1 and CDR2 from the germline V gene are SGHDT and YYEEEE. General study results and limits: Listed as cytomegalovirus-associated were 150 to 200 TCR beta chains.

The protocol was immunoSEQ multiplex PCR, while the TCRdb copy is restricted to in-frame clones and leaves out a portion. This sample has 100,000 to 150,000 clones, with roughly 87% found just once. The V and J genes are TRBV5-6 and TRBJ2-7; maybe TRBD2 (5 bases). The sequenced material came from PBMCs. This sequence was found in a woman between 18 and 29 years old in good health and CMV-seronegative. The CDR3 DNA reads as TGTGCCAGCAGCTTGGGACTACCCTCCGAGCAGTACTTC. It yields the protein CASSLGLPSEQYF. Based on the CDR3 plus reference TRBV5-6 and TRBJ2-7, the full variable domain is DAGVTQSPTHLIKTRGQQVTLRCSPKSGHDTVSWYQQALGQGPQFIFQYYEEEERQRGNFPDRFSGHQFPNYSSELNVNALLLGDSALYLCASSLGLPSEQYFGPGTRLTVT.